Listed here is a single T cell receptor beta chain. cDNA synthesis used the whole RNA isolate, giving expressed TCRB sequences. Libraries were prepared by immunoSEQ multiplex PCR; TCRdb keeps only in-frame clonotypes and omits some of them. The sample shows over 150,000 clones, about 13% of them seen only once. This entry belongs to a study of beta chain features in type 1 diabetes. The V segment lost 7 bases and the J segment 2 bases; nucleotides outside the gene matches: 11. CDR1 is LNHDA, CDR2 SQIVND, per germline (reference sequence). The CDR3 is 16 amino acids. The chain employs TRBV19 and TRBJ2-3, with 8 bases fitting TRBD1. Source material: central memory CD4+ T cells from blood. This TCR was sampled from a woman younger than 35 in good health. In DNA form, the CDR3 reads TGTGCCAGTAAAGAGTTGAGGACAGGGCCCACAGATACGCAGTATTTT. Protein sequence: CASKELRTGPTDTQYF.